This paragraph covers one T cell receptor beta chain sequence. In the original workflow: The assay estimated nucleated cells by amplifying reference gene primers. Using immunoSEQ multiplex PCR, the repertoire was profiled, and TCRdb retains in-frame clones only, with some absent. The DNA was the basis for D and trimming; V, J and clone size are from that table. This sample has about 49,000 clones, with 68% found just once. These data originate in a study of blood T cell repertoires in COVID-19. As for the study in general: Material from acute and convalescent COVID-19 was sourced from the United States, Italy and Spain. PBMCs, B-cell-depleted T cells, or T cells were the source of the cDNA or gDNA that made up the material.

The germline CDR1 and CDR2 sequences are SGHAT and FQNNGV. V gave up 1 base and J gave up 12 bases; unmatched junction bases: 11. This CDR3 contains 14 residues. The rearrangement joins TRBV11-2 to TRBJ2-5; 7 bases are shared with TRBD2. The source is a woman in her 70s with acute or convalescent COVID-19. Sequencing input: peripheral blood. CDR3 sequence reads: CASSLVRGVDKEYF. CDR3 nucleotide sequence: TGTGCCAGCAGCTTAGTACGGGGGGTCGACAAAGAGTACTTC.